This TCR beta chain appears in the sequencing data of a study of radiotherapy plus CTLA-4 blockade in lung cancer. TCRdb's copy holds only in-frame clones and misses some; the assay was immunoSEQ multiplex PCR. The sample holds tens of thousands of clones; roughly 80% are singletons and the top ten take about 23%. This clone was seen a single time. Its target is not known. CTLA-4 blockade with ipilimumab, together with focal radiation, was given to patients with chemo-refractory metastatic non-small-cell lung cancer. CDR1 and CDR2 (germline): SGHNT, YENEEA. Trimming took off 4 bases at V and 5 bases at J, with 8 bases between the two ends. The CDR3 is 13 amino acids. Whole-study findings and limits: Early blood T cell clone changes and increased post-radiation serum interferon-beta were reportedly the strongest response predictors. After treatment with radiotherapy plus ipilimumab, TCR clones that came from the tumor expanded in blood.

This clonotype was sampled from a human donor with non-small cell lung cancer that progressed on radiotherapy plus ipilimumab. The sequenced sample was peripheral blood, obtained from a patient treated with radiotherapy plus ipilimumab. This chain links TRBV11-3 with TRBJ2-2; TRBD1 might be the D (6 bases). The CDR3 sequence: CASSSGVTGELFF. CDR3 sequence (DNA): TGTGCCAGCAGCTCAGGGGTTACCGGGGAGCTGTTTTTT.